This TCR beta chain is drawn from a study of T cell changes during pregnancy in multiple sclerosis. Sequencing was performed with immunoSEQ multiplex PCR; in TCRdb, only in-frame clones are kept and a portion is missing. The sample lists about 59,000 clones, about 94% occurring once. Germline V lookup: CDR1 LNHDA, CDR2 SQIVND (reference sequence). The V end lost 3 bases, the J end lost 9 bases, and 15 bases lay between the germline ends. The CDR3 sequence is 14 residues long. Specimen: CD8+ T cells from peripheral blood mononuclear cells, collected after pregnancy. The sequence derives from a female donor with multiple sclerosis, enrolled in a pregnancy study. The chain recombines TRBV19 with TRBJ2-1; D is unresolved. Here the CDR3 reads CASSMKQDGSEQFF. The CDR3 coding sequence is TGTGCCAGTAGTATGAAACAAGACGGGTCTGAGCAGTTCTTC.